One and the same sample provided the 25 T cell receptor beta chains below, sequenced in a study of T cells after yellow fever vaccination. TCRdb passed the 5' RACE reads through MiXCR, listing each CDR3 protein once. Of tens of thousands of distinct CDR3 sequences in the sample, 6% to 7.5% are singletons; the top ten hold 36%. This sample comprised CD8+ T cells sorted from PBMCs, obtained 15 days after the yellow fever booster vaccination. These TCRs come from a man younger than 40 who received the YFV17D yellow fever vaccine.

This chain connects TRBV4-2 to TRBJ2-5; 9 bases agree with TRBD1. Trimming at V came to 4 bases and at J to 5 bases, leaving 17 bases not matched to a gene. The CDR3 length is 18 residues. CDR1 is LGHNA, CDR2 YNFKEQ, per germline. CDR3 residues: CASSPGAQGAHLGETQYF. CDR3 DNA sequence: TGTGCCAGCAGCCCAGGGGCACAGGGGGCGCATTTGGGGGAGACCCAGTACTTC.

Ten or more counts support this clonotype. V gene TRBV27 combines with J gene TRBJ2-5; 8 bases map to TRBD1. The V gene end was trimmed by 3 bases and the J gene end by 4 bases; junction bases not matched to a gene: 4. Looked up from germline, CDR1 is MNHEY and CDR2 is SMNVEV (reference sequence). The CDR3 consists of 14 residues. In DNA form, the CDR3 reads TGTGCCAGCAGTTTGTATGACAGGGGAGAGACCCAGTACTTC. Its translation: CASSLYDRGETQYF.

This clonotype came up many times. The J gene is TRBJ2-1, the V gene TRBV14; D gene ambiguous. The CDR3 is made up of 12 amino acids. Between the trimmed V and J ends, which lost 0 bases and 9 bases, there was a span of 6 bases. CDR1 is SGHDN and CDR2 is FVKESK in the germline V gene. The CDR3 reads CASSQDQVEQFF. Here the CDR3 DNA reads TGTGCCAGCAGCCAAGATCAGGTTGAGCAGTTCTTC.

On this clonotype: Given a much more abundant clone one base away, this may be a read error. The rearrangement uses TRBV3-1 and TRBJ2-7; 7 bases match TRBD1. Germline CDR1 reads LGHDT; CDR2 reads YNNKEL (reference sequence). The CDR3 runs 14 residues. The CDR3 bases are TGTGCCAACAGCCAAGATGTGACAGGGCCCGAGCAGTACTTC. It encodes CANSQDVTGPEQYF.

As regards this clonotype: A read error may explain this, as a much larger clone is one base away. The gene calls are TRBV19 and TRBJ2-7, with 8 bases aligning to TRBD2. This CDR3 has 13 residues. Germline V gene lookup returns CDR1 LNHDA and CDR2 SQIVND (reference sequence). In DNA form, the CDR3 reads TGTGCCAGTGGTATAGTAGCGGGGTACGAGCAGTACTTC. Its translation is CASGIVAGYEQYF.

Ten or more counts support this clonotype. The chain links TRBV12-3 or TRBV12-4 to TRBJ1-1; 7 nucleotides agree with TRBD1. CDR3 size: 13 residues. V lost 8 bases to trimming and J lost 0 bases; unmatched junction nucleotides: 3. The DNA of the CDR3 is TGTGCCAGCGGGACAGCCATGAACACTGAAGCTTTCTTT. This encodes CASGTAMNTEAFF.

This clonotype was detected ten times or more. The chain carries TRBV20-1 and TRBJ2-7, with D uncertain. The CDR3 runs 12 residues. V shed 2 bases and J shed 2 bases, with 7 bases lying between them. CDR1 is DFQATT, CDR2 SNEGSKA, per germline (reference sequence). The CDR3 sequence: CSARSQTYEQYF. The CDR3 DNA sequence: TGCAGTGCTAGAAGCCAGACCTACGAGCAGTACTTC.

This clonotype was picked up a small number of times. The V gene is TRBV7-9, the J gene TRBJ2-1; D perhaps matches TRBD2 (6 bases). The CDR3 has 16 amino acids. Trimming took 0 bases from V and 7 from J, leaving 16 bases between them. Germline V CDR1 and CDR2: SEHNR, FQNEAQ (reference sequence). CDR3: CASSLALGGVGNEQFF. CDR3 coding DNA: TGTGCCAGCAGCTTAGCACTGGGCGGGGTGGGAAATGAGCAGTTCTTC.

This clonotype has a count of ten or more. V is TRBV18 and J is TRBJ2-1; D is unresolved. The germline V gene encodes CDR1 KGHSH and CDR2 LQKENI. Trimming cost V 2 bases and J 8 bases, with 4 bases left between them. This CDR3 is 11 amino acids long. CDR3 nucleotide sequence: TGTGCCAGCTCACCAGAGGATGAGCAGTTCTTC. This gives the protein CASSPEDEQFF.

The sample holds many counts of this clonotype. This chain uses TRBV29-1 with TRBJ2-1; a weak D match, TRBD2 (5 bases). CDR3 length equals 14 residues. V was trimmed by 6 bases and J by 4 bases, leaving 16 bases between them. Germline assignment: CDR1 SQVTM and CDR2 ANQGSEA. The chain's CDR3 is CSVGEIMAYNEQFF. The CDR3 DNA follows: TGCAGCGTCGGGGAGATTATGGCTTACAATGAGCAGTTCTTC.

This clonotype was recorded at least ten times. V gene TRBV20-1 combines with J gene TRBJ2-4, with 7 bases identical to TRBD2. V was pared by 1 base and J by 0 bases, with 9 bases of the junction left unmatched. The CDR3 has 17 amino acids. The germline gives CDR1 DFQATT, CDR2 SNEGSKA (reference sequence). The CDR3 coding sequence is TGCAGTGCTAGAGCAGTGCTAGCGGAGATAGCCAAAAACATTCAGTACTTC. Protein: CSARAVLAEIAKNIQYF.

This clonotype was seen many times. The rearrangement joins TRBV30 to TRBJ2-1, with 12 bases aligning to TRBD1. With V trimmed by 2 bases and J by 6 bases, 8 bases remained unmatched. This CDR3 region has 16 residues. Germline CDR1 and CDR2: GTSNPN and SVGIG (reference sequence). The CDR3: CAWSPRRDRGPNEQFF. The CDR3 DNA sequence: TGTGCCTGGAGTCCCCGGAGGGACAGGGGGCCCAATGAGCAGTTCTTC.

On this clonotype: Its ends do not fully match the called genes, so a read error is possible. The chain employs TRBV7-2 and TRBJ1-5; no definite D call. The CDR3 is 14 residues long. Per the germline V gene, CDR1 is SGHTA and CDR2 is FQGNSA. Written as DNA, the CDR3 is TGTGCCACCTCGGAAGGGATAAGCAATCAACCCCAGCATTTT. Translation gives CATSEGISNQPQHF.

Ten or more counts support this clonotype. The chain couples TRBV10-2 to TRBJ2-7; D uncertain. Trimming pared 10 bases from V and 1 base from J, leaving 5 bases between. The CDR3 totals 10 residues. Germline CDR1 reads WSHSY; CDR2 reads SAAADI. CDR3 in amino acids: CATESYEQYF. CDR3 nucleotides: TGCGCCACGGAATCCTACGAGCAGTACTTC.

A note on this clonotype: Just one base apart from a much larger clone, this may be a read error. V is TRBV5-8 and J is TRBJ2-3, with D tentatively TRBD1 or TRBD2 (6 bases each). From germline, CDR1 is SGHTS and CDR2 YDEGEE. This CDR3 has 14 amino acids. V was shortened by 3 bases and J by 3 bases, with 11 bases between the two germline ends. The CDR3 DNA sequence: TGTGCCAGCAGCTGGAGAGGGGGGACAGATACGCAGTATTTT. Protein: CASSWRGGTDTQYF.

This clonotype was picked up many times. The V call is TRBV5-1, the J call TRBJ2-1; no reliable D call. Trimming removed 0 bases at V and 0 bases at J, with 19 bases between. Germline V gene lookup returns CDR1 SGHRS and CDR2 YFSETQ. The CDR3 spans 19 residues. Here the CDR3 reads CASSLGLTPFPSSYNEQFF. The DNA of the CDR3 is TGCGCCAGCAGCTTGGGACTCACCCCGTTCCCGAGCTCCTACAATGAGCAGTTCTTC.

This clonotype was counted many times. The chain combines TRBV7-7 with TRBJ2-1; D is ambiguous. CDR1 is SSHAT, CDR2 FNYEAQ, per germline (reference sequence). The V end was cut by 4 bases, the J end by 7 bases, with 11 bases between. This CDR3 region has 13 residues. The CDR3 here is CASSSEWGNEQFF. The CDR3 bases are TGTGCCAGCAGCTCCGAGTGGGGTAATGAGCAGTTCTTC. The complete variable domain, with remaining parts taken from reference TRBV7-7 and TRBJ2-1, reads GAGVSQSPRYKVTKRGQDVTLRCDPISSHATLYWYQQALGQGPEFLTYFNYEAQPDKSGLPSDRFSAERPEGSISTLTIQRTEQRDSAMYRCASSSEWGNEQFFGPGTRLTVL.

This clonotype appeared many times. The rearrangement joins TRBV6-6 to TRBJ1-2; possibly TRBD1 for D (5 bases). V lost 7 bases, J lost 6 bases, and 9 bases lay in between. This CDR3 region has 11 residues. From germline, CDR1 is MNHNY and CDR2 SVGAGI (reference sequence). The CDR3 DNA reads TGTGCCAGCATCTCAGGGAATGGCTACACCTTC. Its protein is CASISGNGYTF.

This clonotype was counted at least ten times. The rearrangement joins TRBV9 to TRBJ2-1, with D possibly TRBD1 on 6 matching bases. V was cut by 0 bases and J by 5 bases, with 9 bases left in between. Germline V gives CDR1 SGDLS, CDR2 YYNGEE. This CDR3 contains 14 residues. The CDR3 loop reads CASSVGGTHNEQFF. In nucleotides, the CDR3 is TGTGCCAGCAGCGTAGGTGGGACACACAATGAGCAGTTCTTC.

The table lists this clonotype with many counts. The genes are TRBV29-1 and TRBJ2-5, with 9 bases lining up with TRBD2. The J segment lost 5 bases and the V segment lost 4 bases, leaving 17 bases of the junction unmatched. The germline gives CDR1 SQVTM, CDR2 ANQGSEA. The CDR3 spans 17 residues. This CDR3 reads CSVVGPRGGRALETQYF. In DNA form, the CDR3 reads TGCAGCGTTGTAGGGCCAAGAGGCGGGAGGGCCCTGGAGACCCAGTACTTC. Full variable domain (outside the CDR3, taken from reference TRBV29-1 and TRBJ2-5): SAVISQKPSRDICQRGTSLTIQCQVDSQVTMMFWYRQQPGQSLTLIATANQGSEATYESGFVIDKFPISRPNLTFSTLTVSNMSPEDSSIYLCSVVGPRGGRALETQYFGPGTRLLVL.

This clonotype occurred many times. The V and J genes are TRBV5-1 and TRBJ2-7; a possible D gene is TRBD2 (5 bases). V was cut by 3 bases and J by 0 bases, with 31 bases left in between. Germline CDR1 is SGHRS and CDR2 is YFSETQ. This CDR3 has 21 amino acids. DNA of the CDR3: TGCGCCAGCAGCTCCCACCCGGGAACTAGACTTGGTTCCTTGAGCTCCTACGAGCAGTACTTC. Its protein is CASSSHPGTRLGSLSSYEQYF. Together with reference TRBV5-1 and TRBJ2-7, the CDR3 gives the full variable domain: KAGVTQTPRYLIKTRGQQVTLSCSPISGHRSVSWYQQTPGQGLQFLFEYFSETQRNKGNFPGRFSGRQFSNSRSEMNVSTLELGDSALYLCASSSHPGTRLGSLSSYEQYFGPGTRLTVT.

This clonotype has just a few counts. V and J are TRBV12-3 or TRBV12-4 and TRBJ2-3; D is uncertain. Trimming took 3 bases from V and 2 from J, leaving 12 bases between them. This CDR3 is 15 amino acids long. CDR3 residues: CASSFGRANTDTQYF. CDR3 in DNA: TGTGCCAGCAGTTTCGGACGGGCGAACACAGATACGCAGTATTTT.

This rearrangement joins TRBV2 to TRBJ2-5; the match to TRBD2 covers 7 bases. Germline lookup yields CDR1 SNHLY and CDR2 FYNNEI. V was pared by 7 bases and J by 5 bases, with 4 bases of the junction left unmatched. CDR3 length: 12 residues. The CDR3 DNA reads TGTGCCAGCATGCGGGAGTGGGAGACCCAGTACTTC. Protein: CASMREWETQYF.

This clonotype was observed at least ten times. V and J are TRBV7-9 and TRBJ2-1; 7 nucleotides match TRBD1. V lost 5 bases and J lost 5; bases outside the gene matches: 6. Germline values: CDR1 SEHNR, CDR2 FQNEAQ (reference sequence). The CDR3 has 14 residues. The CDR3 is CASSPRTGDNEQFF. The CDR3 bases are TGTGCCAGCAGCCCCAGGACAGGTGACAATGAGCAGTTCTTC.

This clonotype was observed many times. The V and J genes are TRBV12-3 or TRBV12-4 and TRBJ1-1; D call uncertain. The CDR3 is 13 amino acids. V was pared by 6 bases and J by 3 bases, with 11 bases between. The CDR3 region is CASSPRGYTEAFF. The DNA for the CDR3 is TGTGCCAGCAGCCCACGGGGATACACTGAAGCTTTCTTT.